The 16 T cell receptor beta chains reported below all come from one sample, sequenced in a study of T cell repertoires in cytomegalovirus infection. TCRdb re-called the reads with MiXCR, one entry per CDR3 protein. The table lists about 100,000 distinct CDR3 sequences, roughly 29% of them singletons, with 65% to 75% in the top ten. These receptors have no identified antigens. Sequenced here: CD8+ T cells from cultured PBMCs, sampled from culture after CMV antigen stimulation. These receptors came from a human donor in good health (CMV status not recorded). Some clones in this sample may be carry-over from other donors' samples.

This clonotype was counted at least ten times. The V gene is TRBV12-3 or TRBV12-4, the J gene TRBJ1-5, with D uncertain. V was pared by 2 bases and J by 1 base, with 9 bases between. This CDR3 is built from 15 residues. CDR3 sequence reads: CASSLYANSNQPQHF. CDR3 sequence (DNA): TGTGCCAGCAGTTTATACGCCAACAGCAATCAGCCCCAGCATTTT.

The chain carries TRBV7-6 and TRBJ2-7; a weak D match, TRBD1 (5 bases). V lost 1 base and J 5 bases, leaving 9 bases between the germline ends. The germline V gene has CDR1 SGHVS and CDR2 FNYEAQ. CDR3 length: 13 residues. CDR3 region: CASSLVVRDEQYF. The DNA for the CDR3 is TGTGCCAGCAGCTTAGTCGTCAGGGACGAGCAGTACTTC.

This clonotype was recorded many times. The genes are TRBV4-1 and TRBJ2-1; D is undetermined. The germline V gene encodes CDR1 MGHRA and CDR2 YSYEKL. The CDR3 has 13 amino acids. With 4 bases removed from V and 2 bases from J, the gap between germline ends came to 6 bases. The chain's CDR3 is CASSPPTYNEQFF. CDR3 bases: TGCGCCAGCAGCCCCCCCACCTACAATGAGCAGTTCTTC.

The chain couples TRBV6-5 to TRBJ2-2; maybe TRBD1 (5 bases). V was pared by 2 bases and J by 2 bases, with 6 bases between. Germline V CDR1 and CDR2: MNHEY, SVGAGI. The CDR3 sequence is 14 residues long. CDR3 sequence reads: CASSYGANTGELFF. CDR3 coding DNA: TGTGCCAGCAGTTACGGGGCCAACACCGGGGAGCTGTTTTTT.

There are many counts of this clonotype. This sequence joins TRBV12-3 or TRBV12-4 and TRBJ2-3, with TRBD2 matching 9 bases. The V segment lost 2 bases and the J segment 5 bases; nucleotides outside the gene matches: 8. This CDR3 comprises 16 residues. CDR3 protein: CASSLTGGGALDTQYF. In DNA, the CDR3 is TGTGCCAGCAGTTTAACCGGCGGGGGGGCCTTAGATACGCAGTATTTT.

J is TRBJ2-2 and V is TRBV7-9; D call uncertain. Germline CDR1 is SEHNR and CDR2 is FQNEAQ (reference sequence). The V gene lost 3 bases and the J gene lost 5 bases, with 7 bases spanning the gap. The CDR3 totals 13 residues. CDR3 in DNA: TGTGCCAGCAGCTTCGGGTTTACCGGGGAGCTGTTTTTT. As protein: CASSFGFTGELFF. Full variable domain (rest looked up from reference TRBV7-9 and TRBJ2-2): DTGVSQNPRHKITKRGQNVTFRCDPISEHNRLYWYRQTLGQGPEFLTYFQNEAQLEKSRLLSDRFSAERPKGSFSTLEIQRTEQGDSAMYLCASSFGFTGELFFGEGSRLTVL.

The sample holds many counts of this clonotype. The chain carries TRBV12-3 or TRBV12-4 and TRBJ2-1; 8 nucleotides match TRBD2. J was trimmed by 6 bases and V by 6 bases; bases with no gene match: 4. This CDR3 contains 13 residues. The CDR3 loop is CASSSAGGNEQFF. For the CDR3, the DNA is TGTGCCAGCAGCAGCGCGGGGGGCAATGAGCAGTTCTTC.

The J gene is TRBJ2-7, the V gene TRBV6-5, with D perhaps matching TRBD1 (5 bases). V dropped 2 bases and J dropped 2 bases, with 10 bases sitting between them. Germline CDR1 MNHEY, CDR2 SVGAGI. This CDR3 has 14 amino acids. The CDR3 region has the DNA TGTGCCAGCAGTTACGGTGACAGTGCCTACGAGCAGTACTTC. Amino acids: CASSYGDSAYEQYF.

The rearrangement joins TRBV6-2 or TRBV6-3 to TRBJ2-7; D call uncertain. In germline, CDR1 is MNHEY, CDR2 SVGEGT. V was pared by 4 bases and J by 3 bases, with 10 bases between. The CDR3 runs to 13 residues. CDR3 coding DNA: TGTGCCAGCAGTTGGGGTAGCAACTACGAGCAGTACTTC. Translated, it gives CASSWGSNYEQYF.

The sample holds many counts of this clonotype. The chain couples TRBV12-3 or TRBV12-4 to TRBJ2-3; tentatively, D is TRBD2 (7 bases). The ends were cut back, 2 bases at V and 4 bases at J, with 13 bases in the middle. The CDR3 is made up of 15 amino acids. The CDR3 DNA is TGTGCCAGCAGTTTATTTGAGGGGGGGGCAGATACGCAGTATTTT. Its protein product is CASSLFEGGADTQYF.

This clonotype was seen more than once but under ten times. This chain joins TRBV27 and TRBJ2-7; D may be TRBD2 (5 bases). The ends were cut back, 2 bases at V and 6 bases at J, with 11 bases in the middle. The length of the CDR3 is 13 residues. The germline CDR1 and CDR2 sequences are MNHEY and SMNVEV (reference sequence). The CDR3 bases are TGTGCCAGCAGTTTAACTAGGGAACGCGAGCAGTACTTC. As protein: CASSLTREREQYF.

The V gene is TRBV7-8, the J gene TRBJ2-1; 8 positions match TRBD2. Per germline, CDR1 SGHVS and CDR2 FQNEAQ. The CDR3 covers 15 residues. J lost 10 bases, V lost 3 bases, and 11 bases had no gene match. As DNA, the CDR3 is TGTGCCAGCAGCTTGATAGCGGGACCCCGGGGGGAGCAGTTCTTC. It codes for CASSLIAGPRGEQFF.

The rearrangement uses TRBV2 and TRBJ1-5, with D possibly TRBD1 on 5 matching bases. Germline V gene data show CDR1 as SNHLY and CDR2 as FYNNEI. Trimming stripped 8 bases from V and 6 bases from J, with 14 bases between. CDR3 size: 13 residues. CDR3 amino acids: CASLPPQGQPQHF. Here the CDR3 DNA reads TGTGCCAGCCTACCACCTCAGGGTCAGCCCCAGCATTTT.

In its sample, this clonotype was seen a few times. One junction end disagrees with the germline gene, perhaps due to a read error. This chain connects TRBV4-1 to TRBJ1-6, with D unresolved. CDR1 is MGHRA, CDR2 YSYEKL, per germline. The CDR3 length is 12 residues. The CDR3 nucleotides read TGCGCCAGCAGCCAAGCTGCCGAACGGCTATTTTTT. As protein: CASSQAAERLFF.

This chain links TRBV12-3 or TRBV12-4 with TRBJ1-4, with TRBD1 matching 8 bases. The CDR3 covers 15 residues. V lost 5 bases, J lost 8 bases, and 10 bases stayed unmatched. CDR3: CASSTDRGIEEKLFF. The CDR3 DNA reads as TGTGCCAGCAGTACTGACAGGGGAATAGAGGAAAAACTGTTTTTT.

This clonotype was recorded at least ten times. The chain uses TRBV12-3 or TRBV12-4 and TRBJ1-2; possibly TRBD1 for D (5 bases). V lost 5 bases, J lost 0 bases, and 16 bases lay in between. CDR3 length: 16 residues. DNA of the CDR3: TGTGCCAGCAGTGACAGAGAAATCCGGGCTAACTATGGCTACACCTTC. This encodes CASSDREIRANYGYTF.